This T cell receptor beta chain emerged from a study of T cell responses to AZD1222 COVID-19 vaccine. The overall study: Second-dose intervals of approximately 4 or approximately 12 weeks were pooled. Study-wide points: When two AZD1222 doses had been given, Spike-specific TCR breadth and depth rose. Clonal diversity was possibly underestimated; the donors were predominantly white British and more often female.

This table comes from immunoSEQ multiplex PCR, and its TCRdb copy is limited to in-frame clones, with some not included. The table shows 130,000 to 150,000 clones, with 92% occurring only once. Looked up from germline, CDR1 is SGDLS and CDR2 is YYNGEE. V was clipped by 0 bases and J by 0 bases; unmatched bases: 7. This CDR3 is built from 19 residues. Concerning this clone itself: Its antigen is unidentified.

This clonotype was obtained from an adult in good health. The rearrangement uses TRBV9 and TRBJ2-6, with 9 bases that match TRBD1. Sequenced here: peripheral blood, sampled on day 0 of AZD1222 vaccination. CDR3 protein: CASSVGPGQGGSGANVLTF. For the CDR3, the DNA is TGTGCCAGCAGCGTAGGACCGGGACAGGGTGGCTCTGGGGCCAACGTCCTGACTTTC.